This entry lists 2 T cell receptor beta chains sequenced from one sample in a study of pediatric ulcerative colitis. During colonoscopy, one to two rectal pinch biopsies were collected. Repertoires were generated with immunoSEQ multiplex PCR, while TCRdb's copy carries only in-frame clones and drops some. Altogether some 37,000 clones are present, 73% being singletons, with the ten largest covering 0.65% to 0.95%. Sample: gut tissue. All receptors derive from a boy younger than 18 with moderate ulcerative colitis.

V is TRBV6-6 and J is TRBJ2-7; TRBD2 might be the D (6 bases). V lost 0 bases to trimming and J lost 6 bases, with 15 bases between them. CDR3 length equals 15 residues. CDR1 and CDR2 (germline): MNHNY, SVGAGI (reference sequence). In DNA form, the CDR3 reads TGTGCCAGCAGTTACTCGGGGGGAAGATGGGTCGAGCAGTACTTC. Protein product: CASSYSGGRWVEQYF.

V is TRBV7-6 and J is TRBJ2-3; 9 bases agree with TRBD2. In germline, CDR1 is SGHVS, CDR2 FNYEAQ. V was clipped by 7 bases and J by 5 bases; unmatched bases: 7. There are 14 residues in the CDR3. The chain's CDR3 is CASTLTAGGDTQYF. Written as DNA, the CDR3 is TGTGCCAGCACCCTCACAGCGGGGGGAGATACGCAGTATTTT.